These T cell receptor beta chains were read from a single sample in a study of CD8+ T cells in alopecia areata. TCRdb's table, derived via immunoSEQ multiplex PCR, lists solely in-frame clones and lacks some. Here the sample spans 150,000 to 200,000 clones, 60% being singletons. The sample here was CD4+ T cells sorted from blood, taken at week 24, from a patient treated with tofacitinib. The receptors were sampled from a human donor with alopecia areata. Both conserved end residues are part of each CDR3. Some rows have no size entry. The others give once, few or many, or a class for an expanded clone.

CDR3 protein: CASRLGSGLGEQFF; V gene: TRBV2; J gene: TRBJ2-1; clone size: .
CDR3 protein: CAWSRLTEAFF; V gene: TRBV30; J gene: TRBJ1-1; clone size: few
CDR3 protein: CSVTKRSGINEKLFF; V gene: TRBV29-1; J gene: TRBJ1-4; clone size: few
CDR3 protein: CSAGVRGKLFF; V gene: TRBV20-1; J gene: TRBJ1-4; clone size: once
CDR3 protein: CSVVGNGELFF; V gene: TRBV29-1; J gene: TRBJ2-2; clone size: .
CDR3 protein: CASRYGAQVDTEAFF; V gene: TRBV10-2; J gene: TRBJ1-1; clone size: few
CDR3 protein: CASSLDRRAKNIQYF; V gene: TRBV11-2; J gene: TRBJ2-4; clone size: .
CDR3 protein: CASSLGLGGNEQFF; V gene: TRBV19; J gene: TRBJ2-1; clone size: .
CDR3 protein: CASSHERGTGELFF; V gene: TRBV4-3; J gene: TRBJ2-2; clone size: few
CDR3 protein: CASSAARGGQPQHF; V gene: TRBV2; J gene: TRBJ1-5; clone size: .
CDR3 protein: CASSLLGQGGKLFF; V gene: TRBV2; J gene: TRBJ1-4; clone size: .
CDR3 protein: CSAGQTNQPQHF; V gene: TRBV29-1; J gene: TRBJ1-5; clone size: .
CDR3 protein: CSVGLLLQEGEQYF; V gene: TRBV29-1; J gene: TRBJ2-7; clone size: few
CDR3 protein: CASSRDNGYTF; V gene: TRBV11-3; J gene: TRBJ1-2; clone size: .
CDR3 protein: CASSGRSQASYNEQFF; V gene: TRBV7-9; J gene: TRBJ2-1; clone size: few
CDR3 protein: CSVGGANQPQHF; V gene: TRBV29-1; J gene: TRBJ1-5; clone size: .
CDR3 protein: CAWSVGQGTFEQYF; V gene: TRBV30; J gene: TRBJ2-7; clone size: .
CDR3 protein: CASSFQQGLLYNSPLHF; V gene: TRBV5-6; J gene: TRBJ1-6; clone size: .
CDR3 protein: CASSPQGNQETQYF; V gene: TRBV4-2; J gene: TRBJ2-5; clone size: few
CDR3 protein: CSVDAGGSDTQYF; V gene: TRBV29-1; J gene: TRBJ2-3; clone size: .
CDR3 protein: CASSQSGGQQETQYF; V gene: TRBV5-1; J gene: TRBJ2-5; clone size: once